This T cell receptor beta chain was profiled in a study of blood T cell repertoires in COVID-19 (dated by TCRdb to 2020 to 2021). Context from the whole study: Samples from collaborators originated in the United States, Italy and Spain and spanned both the acute and convalescent phases of COVID-19. Where HLA class I and class II types were available, the types were taken from metadata supplied by the sample provider, not from assay-based typing. The repertoires were released in a freely available public database intended as a resource for research on the immune response to SARS-CoV-2. The samples were drawn from the first 160 participants of the ongoing ImmuneRACE study and from 950 to 1,500 subjects provided by 6 global collaborators. Subjects who had been exposed to COVID-19, were actively infected with it, or had recovered from it provided the deeply sampled blood TCRbeta repertoires that made up the dataset. The material from the prospective study consisted of cDNA or gDNA derived from T cells, B-cell-depleted T cells, or PBMCs. Nearly every sample came with metadata listing a de-identified subject ID, COVID-19 status, age in years and sex.

TCRbeta CDR3 regions were amplified from genomic DNA by means of the immunoSEQ Assay, a bias-controlled multiplex PCR. In the paper's pipeline: Within the assay, amplification of reference gene primers was used to estimate how many nucleated cells each sample contained. To quantify the absolute abundance of each unique TCRbeta CDR3 rearrangement, sequence reads were collapsed and filtered. For each sample, productive Simpson clonality was calculated by taking the square root of Simpson's diversity index across productive rearrangements. TCRdb took over this immuneACCESS table, retaining in-frame rearrangements with V and J assigned. Such tables are incomplete; in checked studies, under half of the missing clones stem from an unresolved V gene, and the remainder is unexplained. The V and J calls and clone size are taken from that table; D and trimming were inferred from the DNA. This sample has about 520,000 clones in its table, and approximately 85% of those were observed once. The ten most abundant clones make up 3% to 3.5% of the sample.

The paper as a whole reports these results and caveats: Clinical and demographic metadata were provided uncurated, with the amount varying by source and participant.

Each collaborating institution followed its own protocols to collect whole blood in K2EDTA tubes. For TCRbeta analysis, collaborators shipped samples as frozen whole blood, isolated PBMCs, or DNA extracted from either of those sample types. Concerning this clone: Its binding antigen is unknown. Base qualities are not recorded, but no much larger clone differs from it by a single base.

Trimming costs V 6 bases and J 7 bases, and their ends lie 18 bases apart. The germline V gene (reference sequence) sets CDR1 to LNHDA and CDR2 to SQIVND. Spanning cysteine to phenylalanine, the CDR3 consists of 15 amino acids. Only the CDR3 part of the read is kept: 45 bases, read in frame from the first base. This receptor was obtained from a human donor in a cohort sampled during active COVID-19. This chain joins TRBV19 to TRBJ1-4, with a tentative D gene TRBD1 over 6 matching bases. The sequencing sample was made of peripheral blood. The CDR3 region reads CASSPRYRDPEKLFF. The sequence in DNA is TGTGCCAGTAGCCCGAGGTACAGGGACCCTGAAAAACTGTTTTTT.